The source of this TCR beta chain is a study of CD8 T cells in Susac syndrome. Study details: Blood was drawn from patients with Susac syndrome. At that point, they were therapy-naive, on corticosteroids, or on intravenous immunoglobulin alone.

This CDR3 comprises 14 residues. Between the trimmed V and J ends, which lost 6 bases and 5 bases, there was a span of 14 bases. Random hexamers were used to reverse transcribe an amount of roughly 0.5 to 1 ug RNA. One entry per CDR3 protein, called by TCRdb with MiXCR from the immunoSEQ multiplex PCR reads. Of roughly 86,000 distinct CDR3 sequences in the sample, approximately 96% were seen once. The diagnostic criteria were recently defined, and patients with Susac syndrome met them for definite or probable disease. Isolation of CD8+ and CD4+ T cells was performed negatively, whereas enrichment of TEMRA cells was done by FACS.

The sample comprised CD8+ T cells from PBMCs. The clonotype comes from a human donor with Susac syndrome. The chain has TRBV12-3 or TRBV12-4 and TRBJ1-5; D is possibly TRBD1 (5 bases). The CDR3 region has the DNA TGTGCCAGCAGGAAAGGGGCCCCCTATCAGCCCCAGCATTTT. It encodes CASRKGAPYQPQHF.